The TCR beta chain under discussion was sequenced for a study of blood T cells in healthy people across ages. Total RNA amounts of at least 5 micrograms were extracted per sample. With a J-beta primer mix and a sample-barcoded 5' primer, a second PCR ran 7 to 11 cycles. TCRdb redid the calling of the 5' RACE reads with MiXCR, one entry per CDR3 protein. The repertoire includes some 1.4 million distinct CDR3 sequences, 35% to 45% of them detected once, and less than 8% sits in the top ten. The TCR originated in a young woman in good health. Sequencing was done on a sample of blood.

The CDR3 loop is CASSSPTGQYHSGANVLTF. The CDR3 nucleotides read TGTGCCAGCAGTTCCCCGACGGGACAGTACCACTCTGGGGCCAACGTCCTGACTTTC. The chain has TRBV27 and TRBJ2-6; 7 bases are shared with TRBD1. J was trimmed by 0 bases and V by 4 bases; bases with no gene match: 12. Germline V gene sequence: CDR1 MNHEY, CDR2 SMNVEV (reference sequence). The CDR3 contains 19 residues.